Listed here are 17 T cell receptor beta chains from one sample, sequenced in a study of CD8+CD57+ T cells in acquired aplastic anemia (dated by TCRdb to between 2018 and 2020). Data came from an Illumina HiSeq 2000. Profiling of TCR beta VDJ combinations and CDR3 sequences used genomic DNA as the template. TCRdb reprocessing: public reads trimmed at Q25 with fastp, clones called with MiXCR, in-frame beta chains kept. CDR3 protein sequences are deduplicated, and each keeps its most common genes and DNA. The sample includes about 400,000 distinct CDR3 sequences, with 55% to 70% observed a single time. Under 4.5% of the sample comes from the top ten. Sequenced: sorted CD4+, CD8+, or CD8+CD57+ T cells (not recorded which) from PBMCs. These receptors all come from a human donor in good health, serving as a control.

Many counts were recorded for this clonotype. The chain recombines TRBV5-1 with TRBJ1-1; D is ambiguous. CDR1 is SGHRS, CDR2 YFSETQ, per germline. V was shortened by 4 bases and J by 2 bases, with 9 bases between the two germline ends. There are 13 residues in the CDR3. The CDR3 reads CASSDPGNTEAFF. As DNA, the CDR3 is TGCGCCAGCAGCGACCCTGGTAACACTGAAGCTTTCTTT.

For this clonotype: Mismatch with germline at one junction end may stem from a read error. The V and J genes are TRBV7-9 and TRBJ2-7; D tentatively reads TRBD1 or TRBD2 (7 bases each). CDR1 and CDR2 from the germline V gene are SEHNR and FQNEAQ (reference sequence). The CDR3 is made up of 14 amino acids. CDR3 sequence: CASSVPQGGDYGYF. DNA of the CDR3: TGCGCCAGCAGCGTACCTCAGGGGGGGGACTATGGCTACTTC.

The V gene is TRBV7-2, the J gene TRBJ1-3, with D hard to call. The CDR3 runs to 15 residues. V was clipped by 5 bases and J by 15 bases, with 26 bases between them. The V gene's germline CDR1 is SGHTA and CDR2 FQGNSA. Here the CDR3 reads CASSLETGVLNIGYF. The CDR3 coding sequence is TGTGCCAGCAGCCTCGAAACCGGGGTTCTGAACATCGGATATTTT.

Concerning this clonotype: One junction end does not reproduce the germline sequence, and a read error may be involved. The rearrangement links TRBV24-1 to TRBJ1-3; D is possibly TRBD1 (5 bases). This CDR3 has 13 residues. Per germline, CDR1 KGHDR and CDR2 SFDVKD. The CDR3 sequence is CPTSKGNGNTIYF. Here the CDR3 DNA reads TGTCCCACCAGCAAGGGGAATGGAAACACCATATATTTT.

This clonotype was seen a few times. The CDR3 protein is CASSVGVQYF. DNA of the CDR3: TGTGCCAGCAGCGTAGGTGTGCAGTACTTC. The rearrangement links TRBV9 to TRBJ2-7; D gene unclear. Germline lookup yields CDR1 SGDLS and CDR2 YYNGEE. Trimming stripped 0 bases from V and 9 bases from J, with 4 bases between. The CDR3 spans 10 residues. The full variable domain, with the rest looked up from reference TRBV9 and TRBJ2-7, is DSGVTQTPKHLITATGQRVTLRCSPRSGDLSVYWYQQSLDQGLQFLIQYYNGEERAKGNILERFSAQQFPDLHSELNLSSLELGDSALYFCASSVGVQYFGPGTRLTVT.

Turning to this clonotype: This may be a read error: a much more frequent sequence differs by one nucleotide. V and J are TRBV9 and TRBJ2-1; TRBD2 matches 7 bases. The CDR3 length is 14 residues. CDR1 is SGDLS, CDR2 YYNGEE, per germline. This chain's CDR3 is CASSVGGDYNEQSF. The DNA of the CDR3 is TGTGCCAGCAGCGTAGGGGGGGACTACAATGAGCAGTCCTTC.

The chain recombines TRBV15 with TRBJ2-6, with D maybe TRBD1 (5 bases). The germline gives CDR1 LNHNV, CDR2 YYDKDF (reference sequence). V shed 8 bases and J shed 18 bases, with 26 bases lying between them. This CDR3 has 14 amino acids. Written as DNA, the CDR3 is TGTGCCACCCGTCCCTACTCTGGGGCCAGCGTCAAGACTTTC. It is translated as CATRPYSGASVKTF.

The sample holds many counts of this clonotype. This may be a read error, as it is one base from a much larger clone. The rearrangement joins TRBV19 to TRBJ1-2; weak D call: TRBD1 (6 bases). Trimming took off 2 bases at V and 4 bases at J, with 8 bases between the two ends. CDR3 length: 13 residues. Germline values: CDR1 LNHDA, CDR2 SQIVND (reference sequence). CDR3 amino acids: CASSISDSYGYTF. CDR3 in DNA: TGTGCCAGTAGTATATCGGACAGCTATGGCTACACCTTC.

The gene calls are TRBV9 and TRBJ2-5; tentative D call: TRBD2 (5 bases). This CDR3 contains 15 residues. Germline CDR1 SGDLS, CDR2 YYNGEE. Trimming shortened V by 0 bases and J by 4 bases, and 13 bases separated the two germline ends. CDR3 protein: CASSVDSGRGETQYF. The CDR3 DNA follows: TGTGCCAGCAGCGTAGACTCAGGACGGGGAGAGACCCAGTACTTC.

This sequence joins TRBV9 and TRBJ1-1, with unresolved D. CDR3 size: 14 residues. Trimming removed 4 bases from V and 4 bases from J, with 14 bases in between. Germline V lookup: CDR1 SGDLS, CDR2 YYNGEE. In nucleotides, the CDR3 is TGTGCCAGCAGCTTGTACAGACGGTCCACTGAAGCTTTCTTT. Amino acid sequence: CASSLYRRSTEAFF.

The CDR3 DNA reads as TGTGCCAGCAGCGGTTGGAACTATGGCTACACCTTC. It is translated as CASSGWNYGYTF. The genes are TRBV9 and TRBJ1-2; D not resolved. Germline CDR1 SGDLS, CDR2 YYNGEE. Trimming removed 3 bases at V and 2 bases at J, with 5 bases between. The CDR3 totals 12 residues.

V and J are TRBV10-3 and TRBJ1-5; TRBD1 is a possible D gene (5 bases). Germline assignment: CDR1 ENHRY and CDR2 SYGVKD. This CDR3 contains 15 residues. V dropped 6 bases and J dropped 0 bases, with 12 bases sitting between them. The CDR3 sequence: CAISPTVDSNQPQHF. In DNA, the CDR3 is TGTGCCATCAGCCCGACAGTAGATAGCAATCAGCCCCAGCATTTT.

The genes are TRBV10-1 and TRBJ2-5, with 8 bases lining up with TRBD1. This CDR3 is 15 amino acids long. Per the germline V gene, CDR1 is WNHNN and CDR2 is SYGVQD (reference sequence). With 5 bases clipped from V and 5 bases from J, the junction kept 10 bases outside the gene matches. In DNA, the CDR3 is TGCGCCAGCAGTCGGCTACAGGGGGGCCGGGAGACCCAGTACTTC. This encodes CASSRLQGGRETQYF.

The CDR3 sequence: CASDIAGHLNTEAFF. In DNA, the CDR3 is TGTGCCAGCGATATAGCGGGACATCTGAACACTGAAGCTTTCTTT. The rearrangement uses TRBV9 and TRBJ1-1, with D possibly being TRBD1 (6 bases). This CDR3 has 15 residues. Trimming pared 7 bases from V and 0 bases from J, leaving 16 bases between. Germline values: CDR1 SGDLS, CDR2 YYNGEE.

The chain is built from TRBV20-1 and TRBJ1-1, with D possibly matching TRBD1 (5 bases). The CDR3 has 15 residues. Trimming stripped 5 bases from V and 6 bases from J, with 22 bases between. Germline V gives CDR1 DFQATT, CDR2 SNEGSKA (reference sequence). CDR3 nucleotides: TGCAGTGCTCAGTACCAAACAGGCCATGGGGCTGAAGCTTTCTTT. Protein sequence: CSAQYQTGHGAEAFF.

With respect to this clonotype: At one boundary the junction diverges from the germline segment, which might be a read error. The V call is TRBV7-9, the J call TRBJ2-1; TRBD2 matches 8 bases. CDR1 SEHNR and CDR2 FQNEAQ come from the germline V gene (reference sequence). The CDR3 sequence is 16 residues long. CDR3 bases: TGTGCTAGCAGCCCTGTCTCTACCGGGGGGGTATATGTGCAGTTCTTC. Its translation: CASSPVSTGGVYVQFF.

The V gene is TRBV7-3, the J gene TRBJ1-2; 8 bases are a match to TRBD1. Trimming took 2 bases from V and 14 from J; bases not matched to a gene: 16. Germline-derived CDR1 and CDR2 are SGHTA and FQGTGA. The CDR3 is 15 residues long. The CDR3 bases are TGTGCCAGCAGCTTAGCACAGGGGGGTGAAGCTTTCTTTACCTTC. Its translation is CASSLAQGGEAFFTF.